Below are 9 T cell receptor beta chains sequenced from a single sample in a study of shared clonotypes between healthy human individuals. Positive CCR7 selection of CD45RO-negative cells yielded the naive CD8 cells, and terminally differentiated effector memory CD45RA+ cells were excluded. The table came from immunoSEQ multiplex PCR; TCRdb's copy has only in-frame clones and leaves some out. The sample lists about 2 million clones; about 95% were seen once. Sequencing input: naive CD8+ T cells sorted from blood. The receptors stem from a man aged 18-30 years in good health.

With regard to this clone: This sample also contains other DNA sequences that code for the same CDR3. The rearrangement uses TRBV27 and TRBJ1-1; 7 bases are shared with TRBD1. J gave up 4 bases and V 5 bases, and 4 bases lay outside the gene matches. Germline CDR1 is MNHEY and CDR2 is SMNVEV (reference sequence). The CDR3 is 13 amino acids. In nucleotides, the CDR3 is TGTGCCAGCAGTGCAGGGGGAGTCACTGAAGCTTTCTTT. Translating gives CASSAGGVTEAFF.

Only one count was recorded for this clone. The rearrangement uses TRBV5-1 and TRBJ1-6, with no clear D. There are 16 residues in the CDR3. Germline V gene data show CDR1 as SGHRS and CDR2 as YFSETQ. V lost 4 bases and J lost 1, with 12 bases in between. In DNA, the CDR3 is TGCGCCAGCAGCGGACTTGAATCTTCCTATAATTCACCCCTCCACTTT. Protein sequence: CASSGLESSYNSPLHF.

A note on this clone: Germline and junction disagree at one end, which may indicate a read error. The chain employs TRBV7-7 and TRBJ2-6; the D gene is possibly TRBD2 (5 bases). The CDR3 length is 16 residues. Germline values: CDR1 SSHAT, CDR2 FNYEAQ (reference sequence). CDR3 region: CASSLAQVPGANVLTF. CDR3 coding DNA: TGTGCTAGCAGCTTAGCGCAGGTCCCAGGGGCCAACGTCCTGACTTTC.

The chain uses TRBV6-6 and TRBJ2-1, with TRBD2 matching 13 bases. Germline CDR1 reads MNHNY; CDR2 reads SVGAGI (reference sequence). After removal of 5 bases from V and 8 bases from J, the junction contained 9 bases not matched to a gene. The CDR3 is made up of 16 amino acids. The DNA of the CDR3 is TGTGCCAGCAGTACCCCAACTAGCGGGGGGGCTCATGAGCAGTTCTTC. The encoded protein is CASSTPTSGGAHEQFF.

The chain joins TRBV5-1 to TRBJ1-3, with TRBD1 matching over 7 bases. Per the germline V gene, CDR1 is SGHRS and CDR2 is YFSETQ. CDR3 length equals 17 residues. The V gene end was trimmed by 2 bases and the J gene end by 4 bases; junction bases not matched to a gene: 12. This CDR3 is CASSFAIGGLIGNTIYF. The DNA of the CDR3 is TGCGCCAGCAGCTTCGCGATAGGGGGCTTGATAGGAAACACCATATATTTT.

V is TRBV13 and J is TRBJ2-2; perhaps TRBD2 as D (5 bases). This CDR3 has 14 amino acids. Looked up from germline, CDR1 is PRHDT and CDR2 is FYEKMQ (reference sequence). Trimming pared 1 base from V and 6 bases from J, leaving 9 bases between. Here the CDR3 DNA reads TGTGCCAGCAGCTTAGCTACTAGGTCCGGGGAGCTGTTTTTT. Protein: CASSLATRSGELFF.

The rearrangement joins TRBV27 to TRBJ2-2; perhaps TRBD2 as D (6 bases). V was clipped by 3 bases and J by 4 bases, with 21 bases between them. Germline lookup yields CDR1 MNHEY and CDR2 SMNVEV (reference sequence). This CDR3 has 18 amino acids. The CDR3 coding sequence is TGTGCCAGCAGTTTTACCCAACATATCGGGGGTGGCACCGGGGAGCTGTTTTTT. It yields the protein CASSFTQHIGGGTGELFF.

This chain joins TRBV27 and TRBJ2-7, with 10 bases lining up with TRBD1. Per the germline V gene, CDR1 is MNHEY and CDR2 is SMNVEV (reference sequence). V shed 4 bases, J shed 0 bases, and the junction held 9 bases outside the gene matches. This CDR3 contains 17 residues. CDR3 region: CASSSTGTGVTSYEQYF. CDR3 nucleotide sequence: TGTGCCAGCAGTTCTACCGGGACAGGGGTCACCTCCTACGAGCAGTACTTC.

With regard to this clone: Other DNA sequences in this sample translate to the same CDR3. Written as DNA, the CDR3 is TGTGCCAGCAGTTTAGAGGACTACGAGCAGTACTTC. Protein: CASSLEDYEQYF. The V gene is TRBV5-4, the J gene TRBJ2-7; D remains unclear. CDR1 and CDR2 (germline): SGHNT, YYREEE (reference sequence). The CDR3 has 12 residues. Trimming shortened V by 5 bases and J by 3 bases, and 9 bases separated the two germline ends.